This T cell receptor (beta chain) derives from a study of preoperative IRX-2 immunotherapy in early breast cancer. Libraries were prepared by immunoSEQ multiplex PCR; TCRdb keeps only in-frame clonotypes and omits some of them. The sample records around 60,000 clones, roughly 95% being singletons. Treatment specified: preoperative locoregional IRX-2 cytokine immunotherapy. The CDR3 is made up of 18 amino acids. Between the trimmed V and J ends, which lost 1 base and 0 bases, there was a span of 16 bases. In germline, CDR1 is KGHSH, CDR2 LQKENI. The sample here was taken from a patient treated with IRX-2 immunotherapy. J is TRBJ1-5 and V is TRBV18, with a possible D match to TRBD1 (5 bases). The receptor was isolated from a human donor with breast cancer. In DNA form, the CDR3 reads TGTGCCAGCTCACCACAGCTTACAGGAGGCGATAGCAATCAGCCCCAGCATTTT. It codes for CASSPQLTGGDSNQPQHF. The whole variable domain, filled in from reference TRBV18 and TRBJ1-5, reads NAGVMQNPRHLVRRRGQEARLRCSPMKGHSHVYWYRQLPEEGLKFMVYLQKENIIDESGMPKERFSAEFPKEGPSILRIQQVVRGDSAAYFCASSPQLTGGDSNQPQHFGDGTRLSIL.